Given below is one T cell receptor beta chain in context. No cognate antigen has been identified for it. There are no base qualities to consult, and no much larger clone falls within one base. The CDR3 numbers 17 residues from cysteine through phenylalanine. Only CDR3 DNA is held: 51 bases, read in frame from base 1. CDR1 and CDR2, per the germline V gene, are ENHRY and SYGVKD. Ends trimmed: V by 5 bases, J by 9 bases; bases unmatched to a gene: 13. The data were obtained in a study of control samples from healthy donors and cancer patients (dated by TCRdb to between 2020 and 2021). Library preparation employed the immunoSEQ multiplex PCR assay. In its TCRdb copy, this immuneACCESS table keeps in-frame sequences only and misses some clones. Where compared with another copy, unresolved V genes explain less than half of these, and the others have no known cause. This sample has over 200,000 clones in its table, and roughly 87% of those were observed once. 13% of the sample is in the top ten clones.

The sequence joins TRBV10-3 to TRBJ2-3; 14 middle bases align to TRBD2. This TCR was sampled from a woman in her sixties or seventies with lung cancer. Sequenced: PBMCs. CDR3 protein: CAISSRLAGGTGDTQYF. The sequenced DNA: TGTGCCATCAGTAGCCGACTAGCGGGGGGGACTGGGGACACGCAGTATTTT.